This TCR beta chain originates from a study of cytomegalovirus exposure and HLA in healthy donors. This CDR3 is built from 12 residues. Germline V lookup: CDR1 SQVTM, CDR2 ANQGSEA. Losses at the gene ends were 8 bases for V and 10 bases for J; bases not matched to a gene: 7. The PCR made use of 60 Vbeta and 13 Jbeta primers. Generated by immunoSEQ multiplex PCR, the TCRdb table keeps only in-frame clones and is missing some. The table shows under 140,000 clones, with 78% occurring only once. Material for sequencing was PBMCs. The clonotype comes from a woman aged 25 to 39 in good health and CMV-seronegative. The V and J genes are TRBV29-1 and TRBJ2-1; 11 bases fit TRBD1. The CDR3 reads CSSGTGGREQFF. Written as DNA, the CDR3 is TGCAGCTCTGGGACAGGGGGTCGAGAGCAGTTCTTC.